Listed here is a single T cell receptor beta chain. The CDR3 consists of 11 residues. V was pared by 8 bases and J by 6 bases, with 2 bases of the junction left unmatched. Germline V gene sequence: CDR1 MNHEY, CDR2 SMNVEV (reference sequence). The sample comes from a study of T cell changes during pregnancy in multiple sclerosis. Profiling relied on immunoSEQ multiplex PCR, and the TCRdb table lists in-frame clones only, not all of them. Altogether some 50,000 clones are present, 80% to 95% being singletons, with the ten largest covering more than 0.85%. The sequence came from a female donor with multiple sclerosis, enrolled in a pregnancy study. V and J are TRBV27 and TRBJ1-2; 8 bases line up with TRBD1. The specimen was peripheral blood, collected after pregnancy. CDR3 sequence (DNA): TGTGCCAGCGGACAGGGACATGGCTACACCTTC. It yields the protein CASGQGHGYTF.